The entry below gives a single T cell receptor (beta chain) sequence along with its context. This specimen comes from a study of sequential checkpoint blockade in melanoma. The assay was immunoSEQ multiplex PCR, and TCRdb's table has in-frame clones only and misses some. Here the sample spans about 35,000 clones, roughly 81% being singletons. Stated treatment: randomized to nivolumab then ipilimumab (arm A) or the reverse (arm B). No patient had prior DNA-damaging chemotherapy. The source is a human donor with melanoma. The source was CD8+ T cells sorted from blood (inferred from file names), collected from a patient given nivolumab and ipilimumab in sequence.

The CDR3: CASSAVGAYEQYF. CDR3 bases: TGCGCCAGCAGTGCCGTTGGAGCCTACGAGCAGTACTTC. V is TRBV10-1 and J is TRBJ2-7; D unclear. Per germline, CDR1 WNHNN and CDR2 SYGVQD (reference sequence). The CDR3 contains 13 residues. Trimming pared 4 bases from V and 2 bases from J, leaving 9 bases between.